A selection of T cell receptor beta chains follows, all from one sample in a study of shared clonotypes between healthy human individuals. Measured with immunoSEQ multiplex PCR; TCRdb has only the in-frame clones, and not every one. The data show some 580,000 clones, with 97% seen just once and about 0.06% held by the top ten. Sequenced sample: naive CD4+ T cells sorted from blood. Receptors were obtained from a woman younger than 45 in good health. Both conserved end residues are part of each CDR3. D genes are given only for firm matches. Size is omitted from some rows. Given values are once, few, many or a class for expanded clones.

j_call d_call v_call clone_size cdr3_aa cdr3_nt
TRBJ1-1 - TRBV28 - CASSPSLGDTSIEAFF TGTGCCAGCAGTCCCAGTCTCGGGGACACATCCATTGAAGCTTTCTTT
TRBJ2-7 - TRBV2 - CASSVSQIIYEQYF TGTGCCAGCAGTGTCAGCCAAATTATCTACGAGCAGTACTTC
TRBJ2-7 - TRBV28 - CASSFSTGEQYF TGTGCCAGCAGTTTCTCGACAGGCGAGCAGTACTTC
TRBJ2-6 - TRBV5-1 - CASSLRQNSGANVLTF TGCGCCAGCAGCTTGCGACAAAACTCTGGGGCCAACGTCCTGACTTTC
TRBJ2-7 - TRBV28 - CASSESSYEQYF TGTGCCAGCAGTGAAAGCTCCTACGAGCAGTACTTC
TRBJ2-2 - TRBV7-9 - CASSLALGTNTGELFF TGTGCCAGCAGCTTAGCGTTGGGTACGAACACCGGGGAGCTGTTTTTT
TRBJ2-7 - TRBV6-1 - CASSTRGAYEQYF TGTGCCAGCAGTACCCGGGGAGCCTACGAGCAGTACTTC
TRBJ1-3 - TRBV30 - CACTPRGGISGNTIYF TGTGCCTGCACCCCACGAGGCGGAATCTCTGGAAACACCATATATTTT
TRBJ1-2 - TRBV1 - CTSNLGQGFGYTF TGCACCTCAAACTTGGGACAGGGCTTTGGCTACACCTTC
TRBJ1-6 - TRBV19 - CASSIGTPDSPLHF TGTGCCAGTAGTATAGGTACCCCGGATTCACCCCTCCACTTT
TRBJ2-2 TRBD2 TRBV28 - CASSLWSSGRTGELFF TGTGCCAGCAGTTTATGGTCTAGCGGGAGAACCGGGGAGCTGTTTTTT
TRBJ2-7 - TRBV5-4 - CASSNRASSREQYF TGTGCCAGCAGCAACCGGGCCAGCTCGCGTGAGCAGTACTTC
TRBJ2-5 - TRBV7-9 - CASSDPIETQYF TGTGCCAGCAGCGATCCCATTGAGACCCAGTACTTC
TRBJ1-2 TRBD1 TRBV6-5 - CASRLPGQDYGYTF TGTGCCAGCAGACTCCCGGGACAGGACTATGGCTACACCTTC
TRBJ1-2 - TRBV28 - CASSLLTVFYGYTF TGTGCCAGCAGTTTATTAACCGTGTTCTATGGCTACACCTTC
TRBJ2-7 - TRBV6-6 - CASSYSPGSYEQYF TGTGCCAGCAGTTACTCACCCGGGAGCTACGAGCAGTACTTC
TRBJ2-7 TRBD2 TRBV5-4 - CASSSGLTYEQYF TGTGCCAGCAGCTCGGGACTAACGTACGAGCAGTACTTC
TRBJ2-7 TRBD1 TRBV28 once CASSLSGTGVHEQYF TGTGCCAGCAGTTTGTCCGGGACAGGGGTTCACGAGCAGTACTTC
TRBJ2-7 TRBD2 TRBV18 - CASSRGTSGSYEQYF TGTGCCAGCTCACGCGGGACTAGCGGGAGCTACGAGCAGTACTTC
TRBJ2-3 TRBD2 TRBV7-3 - CASSEGLAGADTQYF TGTGCCAGCAGCGAGGGACTAGCGGGAGCAGATACGCAGTATTTT
TRBJ2-7 - TRBV11-2 - CASSWPTEAYEQYF TGTGCCAGCAGCTGGCCGACAGAGGCCTACGAGCAGTACTTC
TRBJ1-2 - TRBV2 - CASSVVLVEHGYTF TGTGCCAGCAGTGTAGTTCTTGTTGAGCATGGCTACACCTTC
TRBJ2-6 - TRBV6-1 once CASSEGPHGANVLTF TGTGCCAGCAGTGAAGGGCCCCACGGGGCCAACGTCCTGACTTTC
TRBJ1-4 TRBD1 TRBV19 - CASSLQGEFGTNEKLFF TGTGCCAGTAGTTTACAGGGGGAATTTGGAACTAATGAAAAACTGTTTTTT
TRBJ2-3 TRBD1 TRBV18 - CASSPLAPVGTGSPDTQYF TGTGCCAGCTCTCCCCTTGCGCCGGTGGGGACAGGGTCTCCAGATACGCAGTATTTT
TRBJ2-3 TRBD1 TRBV28 - CASSRTGTGNTDTQYF TGTGCCAGCAGTCGAACCGGGACAGGAAACACAGATACGCAGTATTTT
TRBJ1-2 TRBD1 TRBV5-6 - CASSWGQGKWHGYTF TGTGCCAGCAGCTGGGGACAGGGGAAGTGGCACGGCTACACCTTC
TRBJ2-5 TRBD1 TRBV2 - CASLSETGGQETQYF TGTGCCAGTTTGTCCGAGACAGGGGGCCAAGAGACCCAGTACTTC
TRBJ1-2 - TRBV2 - CASRAWDTTYGYTF TGTGCCAGCAGAGCATGGGACACCACCTATGGCTACACCTTC
TRBJ2-3 - TRBV19 - CASSIGGSTDTQYF TGTGCCAGTAGTATTGGGGGGAGCACAGATACGCAGTATTTT
TRBJ1-5 - TRBV19 - CASSIKHQPQHF TGTGCCAGTAGTATTAAGCATCAGCCCCAGCATTTT
TRBJ2-1 - TRBV11-2 - CASSPVGNNEQFF TGTGCCAGCAGCCCCGTTGGGAACAATGAGCAGTTCTTC
TRBJ1-5 - TRBV28 - CASTIAQGDNQPQHF TGTGCCAGCACCATAGCCCAGGGCGACAATCAGCCCCAGCATTTT
TRBJ2-5 - TRBV18 - CASSPGLEETQYF TGTGCCAGCTCGCCAGGGTTAGAGGAGACCCAGTACTTC
TRBJ1-1 - TRBV10-3 - CAISEFINTEAFF TGTGCCATCAGTGAGTTTATAAACACTGAAGCTTTCTTT
TRBJ2-3 TRBD2 TRBV9 - CASSAPGTSGTDTQYF TGTGCCAGCAGCGCCCCCGGGACTAGCGGAACAGATACGCAGTATTTT
TRBJ1-1 - TRBV7-9 - CASSPVTEAFF TGTGCCAGCAGCCCTGTCACTGAAGCTTTCTTT